Sequencing of this T cell receptor (beta chain) was carried out in a study of blood T cell repertoires in COVID-19. The CDR3 extends over 17 amino acids. The germline CDR1 and CDR2 sequences are SEHNR and FQNEAQ (reference sequence). V lost 4 bases and J lost 2, with 17 bases in between. This clone was picked up one time. The method was immunoSEQ multiplex PCR; TCRdb's version includes in-frame clones alone and lacks a portion of them. Here the sample spans some 260,000 clones, about 81% being singletons. This receptor was taken from a man aged 25 to 45 with acute COVID-19. The chain recombines TRBV7-9 with TRBJ1-4; weak D call: TRBD1 (5 bases). Source material: PBMCs or T cells enriched from blood (not recorded which). For the CDR3, the DNA is TGTGCCAGCAGCTCTGGGGCCGAAGGAAAGACTAATGAAAAACTGTTTTTT. It yields the protein CASSSGAEGKTNEKLFF.